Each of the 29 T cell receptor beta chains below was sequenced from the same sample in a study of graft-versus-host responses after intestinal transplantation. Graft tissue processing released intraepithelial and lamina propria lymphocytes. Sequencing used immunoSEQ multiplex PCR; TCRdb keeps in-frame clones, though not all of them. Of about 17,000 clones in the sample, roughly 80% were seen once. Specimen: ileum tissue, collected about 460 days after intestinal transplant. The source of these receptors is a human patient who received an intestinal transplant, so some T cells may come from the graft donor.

CDR3 protein: CASSLARDRAREQYF. CDR3 bases: TGCGCCAGCAGCTTGGCGAGGGACAGGGCCCGCGAGCAGTACTTC. The chain recombines TRBV5-1 with TRBJ2-5; 9 bases fit TRBD1. The DNA end is a closer match to TRBJ2-7, so the J assignment may be wrong. Germline V gives CDR1 SGHRS, CDR2 YFSETQ. This CDR3 has 15 amino acids.

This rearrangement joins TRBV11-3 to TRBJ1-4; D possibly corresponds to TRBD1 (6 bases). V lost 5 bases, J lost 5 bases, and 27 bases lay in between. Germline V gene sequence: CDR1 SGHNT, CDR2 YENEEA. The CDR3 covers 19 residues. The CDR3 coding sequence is TGTGCCAGCAGCCAAACACCTACCGCGACAGGCCCCCTGAATGAAAAACTGTTTTTT. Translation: CASSQTPTATGPLNEKLFF.

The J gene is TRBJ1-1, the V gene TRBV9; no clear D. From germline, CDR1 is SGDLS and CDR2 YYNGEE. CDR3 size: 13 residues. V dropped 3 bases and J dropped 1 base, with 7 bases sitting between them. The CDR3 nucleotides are TGTGCCAGCAGCGCGTTAGGGAACACTGAAGCTTTCTTT. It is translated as CASSALGNTEAFF.

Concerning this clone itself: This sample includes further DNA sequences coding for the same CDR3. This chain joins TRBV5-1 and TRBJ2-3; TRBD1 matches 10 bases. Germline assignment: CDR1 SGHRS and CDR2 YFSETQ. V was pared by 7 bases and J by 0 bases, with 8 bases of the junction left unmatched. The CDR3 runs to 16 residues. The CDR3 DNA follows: TGCGCCAGCGGGACAGGGGACGCCCCTAGCACAGATACGCAGTATTTT. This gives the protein CASGTGDAPSTDTQYF.

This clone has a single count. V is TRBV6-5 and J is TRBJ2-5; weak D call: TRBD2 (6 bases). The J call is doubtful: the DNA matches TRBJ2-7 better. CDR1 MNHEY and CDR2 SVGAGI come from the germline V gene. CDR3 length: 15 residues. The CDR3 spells CASRQTSASSYEQYF. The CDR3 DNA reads TGTGCCAGCAGACAGACTAGTGCCAGCTCCTACGAGCAGTACTTC.

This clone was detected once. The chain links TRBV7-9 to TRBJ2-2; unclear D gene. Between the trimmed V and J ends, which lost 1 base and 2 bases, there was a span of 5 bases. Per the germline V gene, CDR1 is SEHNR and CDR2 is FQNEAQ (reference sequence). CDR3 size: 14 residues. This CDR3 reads CASSLDRNTGELFF. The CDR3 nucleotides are TGTGCCAGCAGCTTAGACAGAAACACCGGGGAGCTGTTTTTT.

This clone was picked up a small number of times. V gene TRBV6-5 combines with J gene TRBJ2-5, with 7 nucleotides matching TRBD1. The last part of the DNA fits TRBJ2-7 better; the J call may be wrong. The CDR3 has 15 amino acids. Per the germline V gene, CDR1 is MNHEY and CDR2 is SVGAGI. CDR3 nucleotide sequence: TGTGCCAGCAGTTACTCGATGGCAGGGGGACACGAGCAGTACTTC. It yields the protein CASSYSMAGGHEQYF.

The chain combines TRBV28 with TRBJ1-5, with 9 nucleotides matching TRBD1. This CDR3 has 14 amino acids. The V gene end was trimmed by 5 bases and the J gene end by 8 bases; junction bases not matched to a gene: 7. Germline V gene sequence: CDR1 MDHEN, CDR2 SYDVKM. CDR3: CASSDGQGWEPQHF. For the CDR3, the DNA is TGTGCCAGCAGTGACGGACAGGGGTGGGAGCCCCAGCATTTT.

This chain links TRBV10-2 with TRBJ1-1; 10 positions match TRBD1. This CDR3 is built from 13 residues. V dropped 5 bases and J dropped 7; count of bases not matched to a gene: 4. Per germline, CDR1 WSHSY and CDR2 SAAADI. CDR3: CASSKGQGIEAFF. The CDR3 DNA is TGCGCCAGCAGTAAGGGACAGGGGATTGAAGCTTTCTTT.

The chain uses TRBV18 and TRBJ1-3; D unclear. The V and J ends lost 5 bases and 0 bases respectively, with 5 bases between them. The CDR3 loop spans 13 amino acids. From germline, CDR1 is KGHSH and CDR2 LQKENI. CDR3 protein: CASSRSSGNTIYF. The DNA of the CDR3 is TGTGCCAGCTCAAGAAGCTCTGGAAACACCATATATTTT.

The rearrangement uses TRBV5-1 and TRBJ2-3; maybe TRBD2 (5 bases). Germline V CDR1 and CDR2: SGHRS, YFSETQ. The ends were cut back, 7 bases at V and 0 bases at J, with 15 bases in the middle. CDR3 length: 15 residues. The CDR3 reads CASSLDWTSTDTQYF. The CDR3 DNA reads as TGCGCCAGCTCCTTGGACTGGACTAGCACAGATACGCAGTATTTT.

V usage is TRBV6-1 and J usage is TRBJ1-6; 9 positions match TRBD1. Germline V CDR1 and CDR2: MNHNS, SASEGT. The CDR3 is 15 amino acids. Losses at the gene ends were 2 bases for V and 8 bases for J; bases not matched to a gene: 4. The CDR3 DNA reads TGTGCCAGCAGTGAACGGAGGACAGGGGATTCACCCCTCCACTTT. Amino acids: CASSERRTGDSPLHF.

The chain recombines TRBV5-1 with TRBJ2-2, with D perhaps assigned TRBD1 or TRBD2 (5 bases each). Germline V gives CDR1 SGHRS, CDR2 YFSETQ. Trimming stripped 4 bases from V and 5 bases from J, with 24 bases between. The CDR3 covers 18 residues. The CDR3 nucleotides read TGCGCCAGCAGCCTGGGTGGGGGAGCCGGAGCGTCGACCGGGGAGCTGTTTTTT. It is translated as CASSLGGGAGASTGELFF.

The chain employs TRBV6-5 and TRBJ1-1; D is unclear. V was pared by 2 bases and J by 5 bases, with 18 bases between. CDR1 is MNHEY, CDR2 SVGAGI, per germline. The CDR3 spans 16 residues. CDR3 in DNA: TGTGCCAGCAGTTACACCCCGAGGGCGATGACGACTGAAGCTTTCTTT. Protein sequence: CASSYTPRAMTTEAFF.

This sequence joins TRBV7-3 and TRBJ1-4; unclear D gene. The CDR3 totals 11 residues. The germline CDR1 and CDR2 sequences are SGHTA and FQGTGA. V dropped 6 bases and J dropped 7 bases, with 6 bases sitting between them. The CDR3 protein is CASRAGEKLFF. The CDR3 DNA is TGTGCCAGCAGGGCGGGTGAAAAACTGTTTTTT.

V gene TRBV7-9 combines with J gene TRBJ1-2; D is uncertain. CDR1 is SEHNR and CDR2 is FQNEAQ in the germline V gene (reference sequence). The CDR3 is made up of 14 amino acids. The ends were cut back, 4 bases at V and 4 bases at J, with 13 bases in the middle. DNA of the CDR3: TGTGCCAGCAGCTCCGTCCTCTCGGGCTATGGCTACACCTTC. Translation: CASSSVLSGYGYTF.

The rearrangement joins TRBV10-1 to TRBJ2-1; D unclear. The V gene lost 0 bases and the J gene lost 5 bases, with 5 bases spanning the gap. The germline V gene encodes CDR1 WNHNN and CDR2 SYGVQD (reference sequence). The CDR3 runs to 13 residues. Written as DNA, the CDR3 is TGCGCCAGCAGTGAGTCTCTCAACAATGAGCAGTTCTTC. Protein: CASSESLNNEQFF.

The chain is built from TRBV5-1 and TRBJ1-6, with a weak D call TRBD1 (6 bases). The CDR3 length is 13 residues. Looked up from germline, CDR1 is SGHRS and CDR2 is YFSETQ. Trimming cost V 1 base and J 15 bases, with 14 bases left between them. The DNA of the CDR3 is TGCGCCAGCAGCTTGAACAGGGCCTGCGACCTCCACTTT. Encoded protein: CASSLNRACDLHF.

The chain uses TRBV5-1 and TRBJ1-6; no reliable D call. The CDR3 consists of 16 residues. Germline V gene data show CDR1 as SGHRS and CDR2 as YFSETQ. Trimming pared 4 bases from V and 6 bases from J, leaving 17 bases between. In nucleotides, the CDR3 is TGCGCCAGCAGCCAAACCACGGGATCGGGTAATTCACCCCTCCACTTT. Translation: CASSQTTGSGNSPLHF.

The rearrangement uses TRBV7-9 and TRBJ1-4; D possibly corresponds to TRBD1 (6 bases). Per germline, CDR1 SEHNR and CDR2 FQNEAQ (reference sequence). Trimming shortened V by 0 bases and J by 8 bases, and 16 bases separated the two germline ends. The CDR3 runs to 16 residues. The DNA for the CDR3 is TGTGCCAGCAGCTTAGCAGTTGCAGGGGTGGGAGAAAAACTGTTTTTT. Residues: CASSLAVAGVGEKLFF.

DNA for the CDR3: TGCAGCGTTGCCCAGGGGGCCGGCTATGGCTACACCTTC. Protein: CSVAQGAGYGYTF. V is TRBV29-1 and J is TRBJ1-2; the match to TRBD1 covers 8 bases. The CDR3 sequence is 13 residues long. Looked up from germline, CDR1 is SQVTM and CDR2 is ANQGSEA. The ends lost 4 bases at V and 4 bases at J; junction bases unmatched: 5. Filled out from reference TRBV29-1 and TRBJ1-2, the complete variable domain reads SAVISQKPSRDICQRGTSLTIQCQVDSQVTMMFWYRQQPGQSLTLIATANQGSEATYESGFVIDKFPISRPNLTFSTLTVSNMSPEDSSIYLCSVAQGAGYGYTFGSGTRLTVV.

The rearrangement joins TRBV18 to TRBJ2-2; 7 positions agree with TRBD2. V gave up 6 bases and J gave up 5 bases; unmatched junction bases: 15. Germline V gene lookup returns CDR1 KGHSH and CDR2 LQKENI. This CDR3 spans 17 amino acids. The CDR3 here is CASSSFTGAGRTGELFF. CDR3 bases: TGTGCCAGCTCCTCGTTCACCGGAGCGGGGCGGACCGGGGAGCTGTTTTTT.

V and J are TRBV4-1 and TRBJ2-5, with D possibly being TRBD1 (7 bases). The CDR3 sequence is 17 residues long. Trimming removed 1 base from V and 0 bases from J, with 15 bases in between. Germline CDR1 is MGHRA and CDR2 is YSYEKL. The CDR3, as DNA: TGCGCCAGCAGCCAAGGCGCAGCAGGGGGGTACCAAGAGACCCAGTACTTC. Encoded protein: CASSQGAAGGYQETQYF.

CDR3: CASSYSQGSGELFF. In DNA form, the CDR3 reads TGTGCCAGCAGTTACAGTCAGGGTTCGGGGGAGCTGTTTTTT. The chain carries TRBV6-5 and TRBJ2-2, with D possibly matching TRBD1 (5 bases). The CDR3 extends over 14 amino acids. V was pared by 2 bases and J by 8 bases, with 12 bases between. The germline gives CDR1 MNHEY, CDR2 SVGAGI.

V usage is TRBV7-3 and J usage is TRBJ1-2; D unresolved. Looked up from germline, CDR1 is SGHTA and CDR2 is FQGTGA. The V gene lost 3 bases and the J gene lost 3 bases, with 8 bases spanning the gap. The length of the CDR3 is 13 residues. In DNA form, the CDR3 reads TGTGCCAGCAGCTTGAGGCGCGACTATGGCTACACCTTC. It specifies CASSLRRDYGYTF.

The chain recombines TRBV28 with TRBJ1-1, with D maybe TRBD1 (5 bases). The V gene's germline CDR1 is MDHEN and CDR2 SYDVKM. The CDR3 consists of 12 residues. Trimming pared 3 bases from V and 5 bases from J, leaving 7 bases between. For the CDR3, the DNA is TGTGCCAGCAGTTTCCCAGGGACTGAAGCTTTCTTT. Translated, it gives CASSFPGTEAFF.

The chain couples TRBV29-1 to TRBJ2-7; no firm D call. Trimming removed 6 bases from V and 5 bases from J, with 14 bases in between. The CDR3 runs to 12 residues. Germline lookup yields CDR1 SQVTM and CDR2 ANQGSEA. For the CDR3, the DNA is TGCAGCGTGGGCCTGGGAAAGCACGAGCAGTACTTC. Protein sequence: CSVGLGKHEQYF.

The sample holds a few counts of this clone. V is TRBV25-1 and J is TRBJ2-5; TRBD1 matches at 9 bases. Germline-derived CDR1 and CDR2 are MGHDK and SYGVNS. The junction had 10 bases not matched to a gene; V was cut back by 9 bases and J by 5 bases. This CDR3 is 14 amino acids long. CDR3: CARGGQGAVETQYF. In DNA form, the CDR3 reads TGTGCCAGAGGGGGACAGGGTGCCGTGGAGACCCAGTACTTC.

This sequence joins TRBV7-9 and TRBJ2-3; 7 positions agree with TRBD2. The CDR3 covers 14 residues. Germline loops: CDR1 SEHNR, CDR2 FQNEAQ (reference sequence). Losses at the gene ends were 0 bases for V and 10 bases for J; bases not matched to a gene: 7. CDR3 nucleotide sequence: TGTGCCAGCAGCTTAGCGGGAGGGCCATTAGCGCAGTATTTT. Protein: CASSLAGGPLAQYF. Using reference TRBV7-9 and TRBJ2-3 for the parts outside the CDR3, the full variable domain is DTGVSQNPRHKITKRGQNVTFRCDPISEHNRLYWYRQTLGQGPEFLTYFQNEAQLEKSRLLSDRFSAERPKGSFSTLEIQRTEQGDSAMYLCASSLAGGPLAQYFGPGTRLTVL.